The rows below give T cell receptor beta chains drawn from one sample of a study of siplizumab effects on memory and regulatory T cells. Here immunoSEQ multiplex PCR was the method, and the copy in TCRdb shows in-frame clones only, minus some. Of more than 85,000 clones detected, roughly 92% appear once; the ten largest clones hold 1.3%. The sample was CD4+ T cells sorted from blood. The origin of the receptors is a human donor in good health. The CDR3 runs from the conserved cysteine through the conserved F or W. A D gene is named only where the DNA matches it firmly. Size is omitted from some rows. Given values are once, few, many or a class for expanded clones.

v_gene,j_gene,d_gene,len,abundance,CDR3nt,CDR3aa
TRBV14,TRBJ2-1,.,15,.,TGTGCCAGCAGCCAAACAGGACCGTCACCGGGTGAGCAGTTCTTC,CASSQTGPSPGEQFF
TRBV27,TRBJ2-3,.,14,.,TGTGCCAGCAGTCCCCTCATTAGGGGAGGAACGCAGTATTTT,CASSPLIRGGTQYF
TRBV19,TRBJ2-5,TRBD2,18,.,TGTGCCAGTAGTATAGACCCTCCCGGACTAGCGGGTGAAGAGACCCAGTACTTC,CASSIDPPGLAGEETQYF
TRBV9,TRBJ2-3,.,14,.,TGTGCCAGCAGCTTGACAGACCGGGCAGATACGCAGTATTTT,CASSLTDRADTQYF
TRBV7-2,TRBJ2-2,.,16,.,TGTGCCAGCAGCCCTGTTGGAAGGGTCCCAAGCGGGGAGCTGTTTTTT,CASSPVGRVPSGELFF
TRBV27,TRBJ2-7,.,13,.,TGTGCCAGCAGCCCCCGAAGCTCCTACGAGCAGTACTTC,CASSPRSSYEQYF
TRBV28,TRBJ1-2,.,12,.,TGTGCCAGCAGTTTAGTATCCTATGGCTACACCTTC,CASSLVSYGYTF
TRBV19,TRBJ1-1,TRBD1,15,.,TGTGCCAGTAGTATCCAGGGGGGTATCGGCACTGAAGCTTTCTTT,CASSIQGGIGTEAFF
TRBV5-4,TRBJ2-5,.,13,.,TGTGCCAGCAGCTTGCCCCGTCAAGAGACCCAGTACTTC,CASSLPRQETQYF
TRBV29-1,TRBJ2-1,.,13,.,TGCAGCGTTGCTCAGCCAGCCTACAATGAGCAGTTCTTC,CSVAQPAYNEQFF
TRBV19,TRBJ1-2,.,16,.,TGTGCCAGTAGTATTAGGGGGACGTTGAATTGGGATGGCTACACCTTC,CASSIRGTLNWDGYTF
TRBV18,TRBJ2-5,TRBD1,14,.,TGTGCCAGCTCACCTGGACAGGGCTTAGAGACCCAGTACTTC,CASSPGQGLETQYF
TRBV19,TRBJ2-6,TRBD1,19,.,TGTGCCAGTAGCAGACCCCGAGGGGGCCTTCTCTCTGGGGCCAACGTCCTGACTTTC,CASSRPRGGLLSGANVLTF
TRBV20-1,TRBJ2-1,.,11,.,TGCAGTGCCCCTCGCAGGGATGAGCAGTTCTTC,CSAPRRDEQFF
TRBV6-5,TRBJ1-3,.,16,.,TGTGCCAGCAGTTACTCACGGGGGGCGAGTGGAAACACCATATATTTT,CASSYSRGASGNTIYF
TRBV2,TRBJ2-2,.,15,.,TGTGCCAGCAGTGAAAGAGAGGCAGCCACCGGGGAGCTGTTTTTT,CASSEREAATGELFF
TRBV4-1,TRBJ2-1,.,15,.,TGCGCCAGCAGCTCCCCAGAAAGACGACCGGGGGAGCAGTTCTTC,CASSSPERRPGEQFF
TRBV18,TRBJ2-7,.,15,.,TGTGCCAGCTCACCACCGGGGGGACTCTCCTACGAGCAGTACTTC,CASSPPGGLSYEQYF
TRBV19,TRBJ1-2,.,15,few,TGTGCCAGTAGTATTCAGAACGGACCCGTCTATGGCTACACCTTC,CASSIQNGPVYGYTF
TRBV5-1,TRBJ2-7,.,16,.,TGCGCCAGCAGCTTAGATGCGGGGGCAGGGGCCTACGAGCAGTACTTC,CASSLDAGAGAYEQYF
TRBV6-5,TRBJ2-3,.,16,.,TGTGCCAGCAGTTACTCGTACGAGATTAGCACAGATACGCAGTATTTT,CASSYSYEISTDTQYF
TRBV5-1,TRBJ2-1,.,14,once,TGCGCCAGCAGCTTAGAGGGCTCCTACAATGAGCAGTTCTTC,CASSLEGSYNEQFF
TRBV7-9,TRBJ1-4,.,14,.,TGTGCCAGCGTAACAGGCTCTGCTAATGAAAAACTGTTTTTT,CASVTGSANEKLFF
TRBV10-3,TRBJ2-5,.,14,.,TGTGCCATCAGTGGCCAGGGAGCCAAAGAGACCCAGTACTTC,CAISGQGAKETQYF
TRBV5-4,TRBJ2-2,.,15,.,TGTGCCAGCAGCTCTCGGGGGGCGACCACCGGGGAGCTGTTTTTT,CASSSRGATTGELFF
TRBV18,TRBJ2-7,.,14,.,TGTGCCAGCTCACAGGGGACGGACCCCTACGAGCAGTACTTC,CASSQGTDPYEQYF
TRBV2,TRBJ1-1,.,16,.,TGTGCCAGCAGGGAATTAATTAGGATAATGAACACTGAAGCTTTCTTT,CASRELIRIMNTEAFF
TRBV19,TRBJ1-5,.,13,.,TGTGCCAGTAGTATTGGATTCGATCAGCCCCAGCATTTT,CASSIGFDQPQHF
TRBV7-8,TRBJ2-2,TRBD1,14,.,TGTGCCAGCAGCGACAGGGCGAACACCGGGGAGCTGTTTTTT,CASSDRANTGELFF
TRBV2,TRBJ2-7,.,12,.,TGTGCCAGCAGTGAGGGCCCATACGAGCAGTACTTC,CASSEGPYEQYF
TRBV7-9,TRBJ2-6,.,16,once,TGTGCCAGCAGCTTTGGGGCGAGCTCTGGGGCCAACGTCCTGACTTTC,CASSFGASSGANVLTF
TRBV7-6,TRBJ2-3,.,20,.,TGTGCCAGCAGCCATAATCTGCGGAGACTAGACGTGAAAAACACAGATACGCAGTATTTT,CASSHNLRRLDVKNTDTQYF
TRBV7-3,TRBJ2-7,TRBD1,14,.,TGTGCCAGCGGGGACCCGGGACAGTGCTACGAGCAGTACTTC,CASGDPGQCYEQYF
TRBV9,TRBJ2-2,.,15,.,TGTGCCAGCAGCGTAGCCACCGAAAACACCGGGGAGCTGTTTTTT,CASSVATENTGELFF
TRBV5-1,TRBJ1-2,TRBD1,15,.,TGCGCCAGCAGGCCCGGGACAGGGGATTTAGGAGGCTACACCTTC,CASRPGTGDLGGYTF
TRBV11-2,TRBJ2-7,TRBD1,16,.,TGTGCCAGCAGCTCCCCGGGACAGGGGCGCGTCTACGAGCAGTACTTC,CASSSPGQGRVYEQYF
TRBV19,TRBJ2-2,TRBD2,15,.,TGTGCCAGTACCGGACTAGCGGGGGGTGCCGGGGAGCTGTTTTTT,CASTGLAGGAGELFF
TRBV9,TRBJ2-3,.,16,.,TGTGCCAGCAGCGTAGATAGTCGGGGTGTGACAGATACGCAGTATTTT,CASSVDSRGVTDTQYF
TRBV11-1,TRBJ2-5,.,14,.,TGTGCCAGCAGCTTACAGGGAGATGGAGAGACCCAGTACTTC,CASSLQGDGETQYF
TRBV29-1,TRBJ2-5,TRBD2,13,.,TGCAGCGGAGCGGGAAAGTACCAAGAGACCCAGTACTTC,CSGAGKYQETQYF
TRBV6-1,TRBJ2-7,.,14,.,TGTGCCAGCAGTGGTGGGCGGGAATACTACGAGCAGTACTTC,CASSGGREYYEQYF